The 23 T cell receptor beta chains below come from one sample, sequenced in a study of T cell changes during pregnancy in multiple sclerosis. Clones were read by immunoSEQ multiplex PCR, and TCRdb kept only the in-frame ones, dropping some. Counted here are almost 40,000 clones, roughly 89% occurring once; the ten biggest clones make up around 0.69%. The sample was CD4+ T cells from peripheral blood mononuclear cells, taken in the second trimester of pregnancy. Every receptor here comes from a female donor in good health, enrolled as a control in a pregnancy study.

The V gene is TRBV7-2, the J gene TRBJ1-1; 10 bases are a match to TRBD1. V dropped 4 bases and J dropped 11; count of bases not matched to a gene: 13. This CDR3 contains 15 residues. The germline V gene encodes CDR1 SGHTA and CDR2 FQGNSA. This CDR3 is CASSSRPGQGFFAFF. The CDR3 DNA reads TGTGCCAGCAGCTCGAGACCGGGACAGGGGTTTTTCGCTTTCTTT. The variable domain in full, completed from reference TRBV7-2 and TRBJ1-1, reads GAGVSQSPSNKVTEKGKDVELRCDPISGHTALYWYRQSLGQGLEFLIYFQGNSAPDKSGLPSDRFSAERTGGSVSTLTIQRTQQEDSAVYLCASSSRPGQGFFAFFGQGTRLTVV.

The CDR3 nucleotides are TGTGCCAGTAGTGCTGGTGGGACAGTCAGCAATCAGCCCCAGCATTTT. Translating gives CASSAGGTVSNQPQHF. The rearrangement uses TRBV19 and TRBJ1-5; 7 bases are shared with TRBD1. There are 16 residues in the CDR3. Per germline, CDR1 LNHDA and CDR2 SQIVND (reference sequence). V dropped 5 bases and J dropped 1; count of bases not matched to a gene: 8. Full variable domain (remainder filled in from reference TRBV19 and TRBJ1-5): DGGITQSPKYLFRKEGQNVTLSCEQNLNHDAMYWYRQDPGQGLRLIYYSQIVNDFQKGDIAEGYSVSREKKESFPLTVTSAQKNPTAFYLCASSAGGTVSNQPQHFGDGTRLSIL.

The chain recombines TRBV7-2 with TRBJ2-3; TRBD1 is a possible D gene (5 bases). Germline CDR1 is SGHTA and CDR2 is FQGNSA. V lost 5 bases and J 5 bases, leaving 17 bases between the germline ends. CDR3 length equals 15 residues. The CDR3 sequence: CASSNQWGLGDTQYF. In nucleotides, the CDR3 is TGTGCCAGCAGCAACCAGTGGGGCCTGGGAGATACGCAGTATTTT.

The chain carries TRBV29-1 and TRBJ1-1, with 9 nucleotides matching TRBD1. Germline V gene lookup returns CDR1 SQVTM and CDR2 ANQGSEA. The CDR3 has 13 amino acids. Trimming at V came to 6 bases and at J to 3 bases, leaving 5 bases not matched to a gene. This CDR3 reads CSVPGQGYTEAFF. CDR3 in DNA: TGCAGCGTACCGGGACAGGGATACACTGAAGCTTTCTTT.

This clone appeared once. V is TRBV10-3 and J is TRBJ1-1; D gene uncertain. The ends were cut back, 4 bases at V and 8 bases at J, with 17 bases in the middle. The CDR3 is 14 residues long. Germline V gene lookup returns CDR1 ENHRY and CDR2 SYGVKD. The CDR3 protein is CAISGAGSLTEAFF. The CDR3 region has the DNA TGTGCCATCAGTGGGGCTGGCAGCTTAACGGAAGCTTTCTTT.

CDR3 nucleotides: TGTGCCTGGAGCGAGGGACAGAGCTCTGGGGCCAACGTCCTGACTTTC. It specifies CAWSEGQSSGANVLTF. This sequence joins TRBV30 and TRBJ2-6; 7 bases are shared with TRBD1. Germline values: CDR1 GTSNPN, CDR2 SVGIG (reference sequence). The CDR3 contains 16 residues. The ends lost 3 bases at V and 0 bases at J; junction bases unmatched: 5.

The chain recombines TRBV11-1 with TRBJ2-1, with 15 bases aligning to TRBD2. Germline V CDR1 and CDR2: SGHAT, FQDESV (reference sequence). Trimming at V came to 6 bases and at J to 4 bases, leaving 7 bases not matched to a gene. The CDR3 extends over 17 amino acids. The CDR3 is CASRGLAGGYGYNEQFF. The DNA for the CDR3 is TGTGCCAGCAGGGGACTAGCGGGGGGCTACGGATACAATGAGCAGTTCTTC.

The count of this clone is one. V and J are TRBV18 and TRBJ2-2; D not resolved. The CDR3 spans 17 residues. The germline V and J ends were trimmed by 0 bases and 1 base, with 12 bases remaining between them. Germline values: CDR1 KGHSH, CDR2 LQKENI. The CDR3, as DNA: TGTGCCAGCTCACCACCGGCTGGGCCTTTGAACACCGGGGAGCTGTTTTTT. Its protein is CASSPPAGPLNTGELFF.

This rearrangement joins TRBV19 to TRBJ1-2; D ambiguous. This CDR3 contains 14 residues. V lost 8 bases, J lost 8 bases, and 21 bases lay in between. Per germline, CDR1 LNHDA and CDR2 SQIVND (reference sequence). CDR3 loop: CASVGPGSWNGYTF. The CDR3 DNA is TGTGCCAGTGTGGGTCCGGGATCATGGAACGGCTACACCTTC. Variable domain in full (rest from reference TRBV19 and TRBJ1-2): DGGITQSPKYLFRKEGQNVTLSCEQNLNHDAMYWYRQDPGQGLRLIYYSQIVNDFQKGDIAEGYSVSREKKESFPLTVTSAQKNPTAFYLCASVGPGSWNGYTFGSGTRLTVV.

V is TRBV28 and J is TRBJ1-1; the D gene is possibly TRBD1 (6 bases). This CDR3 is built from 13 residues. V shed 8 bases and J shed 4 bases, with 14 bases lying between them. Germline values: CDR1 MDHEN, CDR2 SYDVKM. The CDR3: CASGGREGTEAFF. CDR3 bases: TGTGCCAGCGGGGGCAGGGAAGGCACTGAAGCTTTCTTT.

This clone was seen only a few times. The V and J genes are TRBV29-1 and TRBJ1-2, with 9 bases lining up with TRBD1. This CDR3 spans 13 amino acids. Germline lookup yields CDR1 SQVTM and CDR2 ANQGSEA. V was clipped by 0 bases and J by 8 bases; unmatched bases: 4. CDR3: CSVEDGQGWGYTF. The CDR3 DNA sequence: TGCAGCGTTGAAGATGGACAGGGGTGGGGCTACACCTTC.

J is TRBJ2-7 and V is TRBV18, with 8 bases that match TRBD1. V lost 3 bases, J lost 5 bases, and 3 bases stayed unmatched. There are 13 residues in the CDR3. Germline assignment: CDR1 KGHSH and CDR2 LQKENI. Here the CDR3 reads CASSPDRGDEQYF. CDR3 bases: TGTGCCAGCTCACCCGACAGGGGAGACGAGCAGTACTTC.

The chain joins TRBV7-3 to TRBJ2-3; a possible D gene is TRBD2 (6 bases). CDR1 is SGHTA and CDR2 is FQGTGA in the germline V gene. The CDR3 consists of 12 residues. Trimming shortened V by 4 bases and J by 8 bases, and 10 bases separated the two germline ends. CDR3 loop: CASSSGDGTQYF. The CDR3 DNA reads TGTGCCAGCAGCTCGGGGGACGGTACGCAGTATTTT.

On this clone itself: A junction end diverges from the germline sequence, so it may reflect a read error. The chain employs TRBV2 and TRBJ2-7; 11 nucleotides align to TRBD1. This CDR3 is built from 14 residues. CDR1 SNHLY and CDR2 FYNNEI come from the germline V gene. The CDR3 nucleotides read TGTGCCAGCAGTGGGACAGGGGGCTCCGACGAGCAGTACTTC. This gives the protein CASSGTGGSDEQYF. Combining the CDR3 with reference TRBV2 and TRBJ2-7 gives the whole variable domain EPEVTQTPSHQVTQMGQEVILRCVPISNHLYFYWYRQILGQKVEFLVSFYNNEISEKSEIFDDQFSVERPDGSNFTLKIRSTKLEDSAMYFCASSGTGGSDEQYFGPGTRLTVT.

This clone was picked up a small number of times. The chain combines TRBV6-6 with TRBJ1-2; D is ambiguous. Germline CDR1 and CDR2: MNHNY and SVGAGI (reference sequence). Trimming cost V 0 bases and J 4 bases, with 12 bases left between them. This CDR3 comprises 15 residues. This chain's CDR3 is CASSYSTAPGYGYTF. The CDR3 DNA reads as TGTGCCAGCAGTTACTCCACTGCTCCCGGCTATGGCTACACCTTC.

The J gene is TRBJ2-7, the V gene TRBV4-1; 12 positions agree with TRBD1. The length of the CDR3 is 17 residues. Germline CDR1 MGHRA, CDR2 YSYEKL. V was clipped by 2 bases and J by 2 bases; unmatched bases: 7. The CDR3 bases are TGCGCCAGCAGCCAAACCCCGGGACAGGGGGCAGCCTACGAGCAGTACTTC. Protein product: CASSQTPGQGAAYEQYF.

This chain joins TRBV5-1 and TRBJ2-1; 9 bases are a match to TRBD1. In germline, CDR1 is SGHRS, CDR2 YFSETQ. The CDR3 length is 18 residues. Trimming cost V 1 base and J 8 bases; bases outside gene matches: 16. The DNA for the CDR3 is TGCGCCAGCAGCTTGAATCCGGGCCTGGGACAGGGAGGGTATGAGCAGTTCTTC. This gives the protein CASSLNPGLGQGGYEQFF.

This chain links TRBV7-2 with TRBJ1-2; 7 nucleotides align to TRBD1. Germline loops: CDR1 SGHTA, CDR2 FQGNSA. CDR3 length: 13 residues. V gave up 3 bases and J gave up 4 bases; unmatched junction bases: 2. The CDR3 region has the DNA TGTGCCAGCAGCTTGGACAGGAGCTATGGCTACACCTTC. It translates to CASSLDRSYGYTF.

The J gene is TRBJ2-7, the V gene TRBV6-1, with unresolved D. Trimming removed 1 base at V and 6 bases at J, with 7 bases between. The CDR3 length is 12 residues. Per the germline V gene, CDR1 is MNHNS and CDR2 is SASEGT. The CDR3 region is CASSEGYGEQYF. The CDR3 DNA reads TGTGCCAGCAGTGAAGGTTACGGCGAGCAGTACTTC.

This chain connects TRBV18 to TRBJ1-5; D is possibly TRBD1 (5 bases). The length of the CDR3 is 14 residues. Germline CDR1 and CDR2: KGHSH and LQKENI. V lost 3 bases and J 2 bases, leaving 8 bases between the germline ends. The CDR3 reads CASSPETGNQPQHF. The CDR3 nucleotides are TGTGCCAGCTCACCTGAGACAGGCAATCAGCCCCAGCATTTT.

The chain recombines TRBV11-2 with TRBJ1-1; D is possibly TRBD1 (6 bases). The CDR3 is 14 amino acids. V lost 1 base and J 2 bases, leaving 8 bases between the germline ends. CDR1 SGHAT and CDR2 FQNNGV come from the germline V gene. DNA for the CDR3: TGTGCCAGCAGCTTAGGACAGGCAAACACTGAAGCTTTCTTT. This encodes CASSLGQANTEAFF.

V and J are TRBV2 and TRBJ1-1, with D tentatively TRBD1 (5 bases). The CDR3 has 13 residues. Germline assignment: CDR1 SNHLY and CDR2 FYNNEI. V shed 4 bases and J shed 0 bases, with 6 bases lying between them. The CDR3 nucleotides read TGTGCCAGCAGTGCACAGGTGAACACTGAAGCTTTCTTT. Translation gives CASSAQVNTEAFF.

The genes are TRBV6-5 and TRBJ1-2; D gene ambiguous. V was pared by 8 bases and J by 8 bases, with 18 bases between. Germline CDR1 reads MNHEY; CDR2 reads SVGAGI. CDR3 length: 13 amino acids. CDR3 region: CASGSPTLQGYTF. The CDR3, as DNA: TGTGCCAGCGGTTCTCCCACCCTTCAGGGCTACACCTTC.